This T cell receptor (beta chain) stems from a study of blood T cell repertoires in COVID-19. Looking at the study overall: The United States, Italy and Spain supplied acute and convalescent COVID-19 samples. From T cells, B-cell-depleted T cells, or PBMCs came the material, which was cDNA or gDNA.

This CDR3 is built from 13 residues. The germline V gene encodes CDR1 SGHNT and CDR2 YENEEA. V shed 2 bases and J shed 1 base, with 5 bases lying between them. The authors' processing: It was from reference gene primer amplification that nucleated cell counts were estimated. Assay: immunoSEQ multiplex PCR; the TCRdb copy retains only in-frame clones and omits some. Clone size and V and J calls were adopted from that table, with D and trimming inferred from the DNA. The table lists 250,000 to 300,000 clones, approximately 83% of them singletons. The sequence derives from a woman aged 70 to 79 with acute or convalescent COVID-19. Sequenced: peripheral blood. V and J are TRBV11-3 and TRBJ1-1; D gene unclear. The CDR3 sequence is CASSLHPNTEAFF. The CDR3, as DNA: TGTGCCAGCAGCTTACATCCGAACACTGAAGCTTTCTTT. The complete variable domain, with remaining parts taken from reference TRBV11-3 and TRBJ1-1, reads EAGVVQSPRYKIIEKKQPVAFWCNPISGHNTLYWYLQNLGQGPELLIRYENEEAVDDSQLPKDRFSAERLKGVDSTLKIQPAELGDSAVYLCASSLHPNTEAFFGQGTRLTVV.